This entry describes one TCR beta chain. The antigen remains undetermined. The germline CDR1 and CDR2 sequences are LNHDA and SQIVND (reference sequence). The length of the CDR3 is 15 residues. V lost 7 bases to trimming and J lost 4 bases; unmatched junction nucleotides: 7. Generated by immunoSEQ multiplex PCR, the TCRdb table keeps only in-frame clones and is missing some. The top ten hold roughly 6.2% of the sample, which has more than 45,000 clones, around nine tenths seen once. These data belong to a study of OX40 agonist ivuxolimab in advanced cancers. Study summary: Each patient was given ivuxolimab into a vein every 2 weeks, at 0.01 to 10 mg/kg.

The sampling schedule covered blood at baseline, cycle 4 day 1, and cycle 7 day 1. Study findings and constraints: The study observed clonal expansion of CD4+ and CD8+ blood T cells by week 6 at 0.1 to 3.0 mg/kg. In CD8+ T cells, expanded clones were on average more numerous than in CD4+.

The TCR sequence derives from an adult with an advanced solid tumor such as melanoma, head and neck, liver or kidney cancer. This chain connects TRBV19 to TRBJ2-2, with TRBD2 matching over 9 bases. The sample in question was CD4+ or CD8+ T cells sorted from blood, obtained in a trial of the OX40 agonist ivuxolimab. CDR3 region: CASNSAGGRTGELFF. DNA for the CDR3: TGTGCCAGTAATTCAGCGGGGGGCCGCACCGGGGAGCTGTTTTTT.